The clone carrying this TCR beta chain was seen ten or more times. The antigen is undetermined. V lost 1 base, J lost 5 bases, and 19 bases lay in between. The CDR3 runs to 17 residues. Per germline, CDR1 SGHRS and CDR2 YFSETQ. In TCRdb, the reads were re-called with MiXCR into one record per CDR3 protein. The sample yields around 250,000 distinct CDR3 sequences, over 15% seen once. The data belong to a study of T cell repertoires in cytomegalovirus infection. Study at large: Public TCR beta signatures were indicative of both CMV infection and a matching HLA type.

Findings of the study overall: The cumulative frequency of public TCR beta families distinguished individuals who carried CMV together with the relevant HLA. In two of eight donors, the top clonotype was HLA-C-restricted CMV-specific.

The sequenced material came from CD8+ T cells from PBMCs. The chain has TRBV5-1 and TRBJ2-4; no clear D gene. This receptor was taken from a human donor in good health (CMV status not recorded). Some clones in this sample may be carry-over from other donors' samples. CDR3 in amino acids: CASSLFGNSGPENIQYF. In DNA, the CDR3 is TGCGCCAGCAGCTTGTTTGGGAATTCGGGCCCAGAAAACATTCAGTACTTC.